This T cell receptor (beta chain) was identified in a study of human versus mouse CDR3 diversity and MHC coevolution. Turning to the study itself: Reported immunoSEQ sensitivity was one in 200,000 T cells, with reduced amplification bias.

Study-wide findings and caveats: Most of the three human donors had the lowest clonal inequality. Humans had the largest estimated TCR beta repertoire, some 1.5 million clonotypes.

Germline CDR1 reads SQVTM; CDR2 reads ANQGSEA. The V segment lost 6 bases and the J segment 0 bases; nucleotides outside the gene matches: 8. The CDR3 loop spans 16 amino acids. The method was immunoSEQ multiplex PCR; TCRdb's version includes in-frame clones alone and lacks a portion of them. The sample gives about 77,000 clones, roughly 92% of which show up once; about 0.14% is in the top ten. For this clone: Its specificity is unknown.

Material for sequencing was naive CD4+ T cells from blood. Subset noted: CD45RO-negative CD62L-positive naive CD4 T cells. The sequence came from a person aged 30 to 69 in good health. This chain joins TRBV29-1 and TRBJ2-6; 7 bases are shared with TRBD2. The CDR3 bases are TGCAGCGTCCTACAGCGGGGACGCTCTGGGGCCAACGTCCTGACTTTC. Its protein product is CSVLQRGRSGANVLTF.